These 11 T cell receptor beta chains came from one sample sequenced in a study of CD8 T cells in ankylosing spondylitis. TCRdb reprocessed the 5' RACE reads via MiXCR and lists one record per CDR3 protein. Of a few hundred thousand distinct CDR3 sequences in the sample, approximately 8% were seen once. Their recognized antigens are unknown. Study-level results: Characteristic of ankylosing spondylitis blood, it appeared, was a TCR beta motif comprising roughly 8 highly homologous variants.

Material: blood, either unsorted or a sorted T cell fraction (not recorded which). The receptors were sampled from a male donor with ankylosing spondylitis.

This clonotype was picked up many times. The V gene is TRBV28, the J gene TRBJ2-2; D is undetermined. Germline lookup yields CDR1 MDHEN and CDR2 SYDVKM. Trimming stripped 1 base from V and 8 bases from J, with 8 bases between. This CDR3 contains 13 residues. The CDR3 loop is CASSLSLLGELFF. For the CDR3, the DNA is TGTGCCAGCAGTTTATCTTTATTGGGGGAGCTGTTTTTT.

At least ten counts were recorded for this clonotype. The gene calls are TRBV7-2 and TRBJ2-1; D is undetermined. The CDR3 covers 15 residues. V was clipped by 1 base and J by 2 bases, with 9 bases between them. CDR1 is SGHTA, CDR2 FQGNSA, per germline. In DNA form, the CDR3 reads TGTGCCAGCAGCTTAGACTACGGACCCTACAATGAGCAGTTCTTC. Translation gives CASSLDYGPYNEQFF.

Many counts were recorded for this clonotype. The chain carries TRBV2 and TRBJ2-7; the D is unclear. The CDR3 contains 12 residues. Germline CDR1 SNHLY, CDR2 FYNNEI. Trimming shortened V by 8 bases and J by 5 bases, and 13 bases separated the two germline ends. The DNA for the CDR3 is TGTGCCAGCTTTGGCCTCCCCCACGAGCAGTACTTC. Translated: CASFGLPHEQYF.

V usage is TRBV7-8 and J usage is TRBJ2-5, with 9 bases matching TRBD2. V lost 2 bases to trimming and J lost 5 bases; unmatched junction nucleotides: 6. This CDR3 region has 15 residues. In germline, CDR1 is SGHVS, CDR2 FQNEAQ. The CDR3 loop reads CASSLRGRAAETQYF. CDR3 DNA sequence: TGTGCCAGCAGCTTACGCGGGAGGGCCGCGGAGACCCAGTACTTC.

The sample holds a few counts of this clonotype. This chain uses TRBV28 with TRBJ1-4; 9 bases line up with TRBD1. CDR3 length: 16 residues. V dropped 6 bases and J dropped 1; count of bases not matched to a gene: 6. From germline, CDR1 is MDHEN and CDR2 SYDVKM. CDR3 sequence (DNA): TGTGCCAGCAGCCGACAGGGGGTGCGAACTAATGAAAAACTGTTTTTT. Translated: CASSRQGVRTNEKLFF.

This clonotype is medium-sized. In DNA form, the CDR3 reads TGTGCCAGCAGTGTAGGTCCCCACGAGCAGTACTTC. It translates to CASSVGPHEQYF. This chain joins TRBV12-3 or TRBV12-4 and TRBJ2-7; D gene unclear. V gave up 5 bases and J gave up 5 bases, with 10 bases separating them. The CDR3 is 12 amino acids.

This clonotype was counted a few times. V and J are TRBV4-2 and TRBJ2-7; 12 positions match TRBD2. The CDR3 is 17 residues long. Unmatched junction bases numbered 11, after V lost 1 base and J lost 7 bases. From germline, CDR1 is LGHNA and CDR2 YNFKEQ. Written as DNA, the CDR3 is TGTGCCAGCAGCCAAGGACTAGCGGGAGAAAAACGGGAAGAGCAGTACTTC. Protein product: CASSQGLAGEKREEQYF.

This clonotype has just a few counts. The chain recombines TRBV5-5 with TRBJ2-1, with D maybe TRBD2 (5 bases). Germline V gene sequence: CDR1 SGHKS, CDR2 YYEKEE (reference sequence). The V end was cut by 5 bases, the J end by 4 bases, with 16 bases between. This CDR3 is built from 15 residues. CDR3: CASRSEGPLYNEQFF. CDR3 nucleotides: TGTGCCAGCAGGTCAGAGGGCCCACTATACAATGAGCAGTTCTTC.

The V call is TRBV18, the J call TRBJ2-1, with D perhaps TRBD2 (6 bases). The CDR3 is 14 residues long. Germline V gives CDR1 KGHSH, CDR2 LQKENI. Deletions cut 3 bases from V and 9 bases from J, with 15 bases between. CDR3 DNA: TGTGCCAGCTCACCCTCCGGGACTTCGGGTGAGCAGTTCTTC. The encoded protein is CASSPSGTSGEQFF.

This clonotype was picked up a small number of times. The chain combines TRBV6-2 or TRBV6-3 with TRBJ2-7; D remains unclear. The germline CDR1 and CDR2 sequences are MNHEY and SVGEGT. The V and J ends lost 2 bases and 1 base respectively, with 6 bases between them. The CDR3 extends over 13 amino acids. The CDR3 reads CASSYANSYEQYF. In DNA, the CDR3 is TGTGCCAGCAGTTACGCCAATTCCTACGAGCAGTACTTC.

The chain employs TRBV12-3 or TRBV12-4 and TRBJ2-3, with 7 bases aligning to TRBD2. Trimming cost V 8 bases and J 6 bases; bases outside gene matches: 8. The CDR3 totals 13 residues. The CDR3 sequence is CASAWGGQDTQYF. The CDR3 region has the DNA TGTGCCAGCGCCTGGGGGGGTCAGGATACGCAGTATTTT.